Each of the 31 T cell receptor beta chains below was sequenced from the same sample in a study of response to subunit inactivated influenza vaccine (dated by TCRdb to the late 2010s). Libraries were made using RT-PCR. The listed sequencing device is Illumina HiSeq 2500. Clones were called with MiXCR by TCRdb after fastp trimmed the public reads at Q25, and only in-frame beta chains were retained. All rows with the same CDR3 protein become a single entry with the most common DNA and genes. Across this sample there are about 540,000 distinct CDR3 sequences, with around 25% seen only once. The top ten hold around 2.8% of the sample. The sample was also linked to a second study, of T cells expressing NK-cell markers. As the second study states: TCR beta cDNA libraries were made by 5'RACE template switching that added a universal primer site and unique molecular identifiers.

Sequencing used CD4+ T cells sorted from PBMCs, obtained roughly 12 days after vaccination. The receptors here all came from a man aged 45 to 65 who received an inactivated influenza vaccine. Donor details come from another sample of the same person, matched by shared clones.

For the CDR3, the DNA is TGCAGTGCAGAGAGAGACTACGAGCAGTACTTC. This encodes CSAERDYEQYF. The chain combines TRBV20-1 with TRBJ2-7; D is uncertain. The germline CDR1 and CDR2 sequences are DFQATT and SNEGSKA (reference sequence). Trimming took off 6 bases at V and 3 bases at J, with 9 bases between the two ends. This CDR3 comprises 11 residues.

The chain has TRBV6-2 or TRBV6-3 and TRBJ2-7, with D perhaps matching TRBD2 (5 bases). CDR3 length: 13 amino acids. Trimming shortened V by 6 bases and J by 4 bases, and 13 bases separated the two germline ends. Germline lookup yields CDR1 MNHEY and CDR2 SVGEGT. CDR3 loop: CASRGGRRYEQYF. The CDR3 bases are TGTGCCAGCAGAGGAGGACGGCGATACGAGCAGTACTTC.

The rearrangement uses TRBV6-1 and TRBJ1-2, with 8 bases that match TRBD1. Germline CDR1 and CDR2: MNHNS and SASEGT. The V and J ends lost 6 bases and 7 bases, in that order; junction bases with no gene match: 7. The CDR3 covers 13 residues. CDR3 nucleotides: TGTGCCAGCAGACCGACAGGGGCAGGTGGCTACACCTTC. Its protein is CASRPTGAGGYTF.

The chain recombines TRBV28 with TRBJ2-7; TRBD2 aligns across 10 bases. This CDR3 has 15 amino acids. The germline V gene encodes CDR1 MDHEN and CDR2 SYDVKM. V was clipped by 3 bases and J by 4 bases; unmatched bases: 6. The DNA of the CDR3 is TGTGCCAGCAGTTTTATAACTAGCGGGAATTACGAGCAGTACTTC. It encodes CASSFITSGNYEQYF.

Only a few counts were recorded for this clonotype. This chain connects TRBV7-9 to TRBJ1-1; no definite D call. Germline CDR1 and CDR2: SEHNR and FQNEAQ (reference sequence). Trimming took off 2 bases at V and 1 base at J, with 11 bases between the two ends. This CDR3 has 15 amino acids. Here the CDR3 reads CASSLLDSRNTEAFF. The CDR3 nucleotides are TGTGCCAGCAGCTTATTGGACTCACGGAACACTGAAGCTTTCTTT. The complete variable domain, with remaining parts taken from reference TRBV7-9 and TRBJ1-1, reads DTGVSQNPRHKITKRGQNVTFRCDPISEHNRLYWYRQTLGQGPEFLTYFQNEAQLEKSRLLSDRFSAERPKGSFSTLEIQRTEQGDSAMYLCASSLLDSRNTEAFFGQGTRLTVV.

This clonotype was recorded a few times. The gene calls are TRBV12-3 or TRBV12-4 and TRBJ1-6, with D hard to call. CDR3 length: 12 amino acids. Trimming removed 2 bases from V and 8 bases from J, with 4 bases in between. For the CDR3, the DNA is TGTGCCAGCAGTTTATCGCATTCACCCCTCCACTTT. Residues: CASSLSHSPLHF.

This clonotype was picked up one time. A much larger clonotype is one base distant, so this may be a read error. The chain is built from TRBV11-2 and TRBJ1-1; D gene unclear. CDR3 size: 13 residues. The V and J ends lost 2 bases and 5 bases respectively, with 9 bases between them. CDR1 is SGHAT and CDR2 is FQNNGV in the germline V gene. The CDR3: CASSLSMGTEAFF. CDR3 DNA: TGTGCCAGCAGCTTATCGATGGGGACTGAAGCTTTCTTT.

In its sample, this clonotype was seen a few times. This sequence joins TRBV14 and TRBJ2-5, with 8 bases aligning to TRBD2. The germline V gene has CDR1 SGHDN and CDR2 FVKESK. There are 16 residues in the CDR3. V was pared by 4 bases and J by 4 bases, with 11 bases of the junction left unmatched. CDR3 sequence: CASSPTGGGRLETQYF. CDR3 nucleotide sequence: TGTGCCAGCAGCCCGACCGGAGGCGGGAGGTTAGAGACCCAGTACTTC.

This chain connects TRBV11-1 to TRBJ2-1; 14 bases line up with TRBD2. CDR3 length: 18 amino acids. The J segment lost 0 bases and the V segment lost 5 bases, leaving 6 bases of the junction unmatched. Germline-derived CDR1 and CDR2 are SGHAT and FQDESV (reference sequence). CDR3 protein: CASSGLAGGPSSYNEQFF. The CDR3 DNA sequence: TGTGCCAGCAGCGGACTAGCGGGGGGACCGAGCTCCTACAATGAGCAGTTCTTC.

The chain employs TRBV3-1 and TRBJ2-7; 15 bases map to TRBD2. J was trimmed by 2 bases and V by 4 bases; bases with no gene match: 18. CDR1 and CDR2 from the germline V gene are LGHDT and YNNKEL (reference sequence). There are 21 residues in the CDR3. Written as DNA, the CDR3 is TGTGCCAGCAGCCTTTACCCACCGGGACTAGCGGGAGGTAGCGGCACCTACGAGCAGTACTTC. Protein: CASSLYPPGLAGGSGTYEQYF.

This chain joins TRBV28 and TRBJ2-7, with 7 bases matching TRBD1. V trimming: 6 bases; J trimming: 3 bases; junction bases outside the gene matches: 11. In germline, CDR1 is MDHEN, CDR2 SYDVKM. This CDR3 spans 15 amino acids. CDR3 region: CASRPQGVIIYEQYF. The DNA of the CDR3 is TGTGCCAGCAGGCCGCAGGGGGTAATTATCTACGAGCAGTACTTC.

This chain uses TRBV10-3 with TRBJ2-2; possibly TRBD1 for D (5 bases). CDR1 ENHRY and CDR2 SYGVKD come from the germline V gene. V lost 3 bases and J 0 bases, leaving 5 bases between the germline ends. This CDR3 is built from 14 residues. The CDR3 here is CAISDRANTGELFF. The CDR3 DNA is TGTGCCATCAGTGACAGGGCGAACACCGGGGAGCTGTTTTTT.

V gene TRBV29-1 combines with J gene TRBJ1-1; 8 positions agree with TRBD1. This CDR3 is built from 14 residues. Germline CDR1 SQVTM, CDR2 ANQGSEA. With 7 bases clipped from V and 3 bases from J, the junction kept 10 bases outside the gene matches. In nucleotides, the CDR3 is TGCAGCGCCCGGACAGGGACAATGGACACTGAAGCTTTCTTT. Protein product: CSARTGTMDTEAFF.

This clonotype has a handful of counts. This chain links TRBV10-3 with TRBJ2-1; a possible D gene is TRBD1 (5 bases). CDR1 ENHRY and CDR2 SYGVKD come from the germline V gene. The CDR3 consists of 16 residues. The V end was cut by 0 bases, the J end by 4 bases, with 13 bases between. CDR3 nucleotides: TGTGCCATCAGTGAGTCGGCAGGGAAAGGATACAATGAGCAGTTCTTC. Translating gives CAISESAGKGYNEQFF.

The V call is TRBV7-3, the J call TRBJ2-1; possibly TRBD1 for D (5 bases). Germline-derived CDR1 and CDR2 are SGHTA and FQGTGA. This CDR3 has 13 residues. V lost 1 base to trimming and J lost 9 bases, with 10 bases between them. In DNA, the CDR3 is TGTGCCAGCAGCTTAATTGGGGCCGGTGAGCAGTTCTTC. Translated, it gives CASSLIGAGEQFF.

In its sample, this clonotype was seen a few times. The chain employs TRBV6-1 and TRBJ2-3; 7 bases map to TRBD1. J gave up 1 base and V 8 bases, and 0 bases lay outside the gene matches. The CDR3 runs 12 residues. CDR1 is MNHNS and CDR2 is SASEGT in the germline V gene. CDR3 nucleotides: TGTGCCAGCGGACAGGGCACAGATACGCAGTATTTT. It translates to CASGQGTDTQYF.

In this sample, this clonotype turned up a few times. This sequence joins TRBV7-6 and TRBJ2-1; the D is unclear. This CDR3 region has 12 residues. The V gene's germline CDR1 is SGHVS and CDR2 FNYEAQ. Trimming stripped 1 base from V and 15 bases from J, with 13 bases between. The CDR3 nucleotides are TGTGCCAGCAGCTTAGACCCCCCCGGTGGGTTCTTC. Protein: CASSLDPPGGFF.

This clonotype was picked up many times. Mismatch with germline at one junction end may stem from a read error. CDR3 loop: CSAGDSYVSTEAFF. The CDR3 DNA is TGCAGTGCTGGAGACAGCTACGTGAGCACTGAAGCTTTCTTT. The rearrangement joins TRBV20-1 to TRBJ1-1; maybe TRBD1 (5 bases). This CDR3 contains 14 residues. Germline-derived CDR1 and CDR2 are DFQATT and SNEGSKA (reference sequence).

CDR3 sequence (DNA): TGTGCCAGCAGCCCTAGGGACAGTGAAGCTTTCTTT. Its translation: CASSPRDSEAFF. The genes are TRBV3-1 and TRBJ1-1; 7 bases align to TRBD1. The length of the CDR3 is 12 residues. CDR1 is LGHDT, CDR2 YNNKEL, per germline (reference sequence). The V segment lost 4 bases and the J segment 7 bases; nucleotides outside the gene matches: 3.

There are many counts of this clonotype. The CDR3 region has the DNA TGCAGCGCGTACCGAGGACTAGCTACTGAGCAGTTCTTC. This gives the protein CSAYRGLATEQFF. The chain combines TRBV29-1 with TRBJ2-1, with 8 bases aligning to TRBD2. Germline V gene sequence: CDR1 SQVTM, CDR2 ANQGSEA. V gave up 7 bases and J gave up 9 bases; unmatched junction bases: 11. The CDR3 is 13 residues long.

This clonotype was seen only a few times. This rearrangement joins TRBV5-1 to TRBJ1-2, with 7 bases aligning to TRBD1. CDR1 SGHRS and CDR2 YFSETQ come from the germline V gene. The CDR3 is made up of 14 amino acids. V shed 6 bases, J shed 1 base, and the junction held 6 bases outside the gene matches. The CDR3 DNA follows: TGCGCCAGCAACGCAGGGGGAAGTAACTATGGCTACACCTTC. Its translation is CASNAGGSNYGYTF.

In DNA form, the CDR3 reads TGTGCCAGCAGCTTAACCTACACTAGCTCAGGGGAGACCCAGTACTTC. Translated, it gives CASSLTYTSSGETQYF. The rearrangement joins TRBV11-2 to TRBJ2-5; D might be TRBD2 (6 bases). The CDR3 has 16 amino acids. Between the trimmed V and J ends, which lost 2 bases and 5 bases, there was a span of 18 bases. Germline CDR1 reads SGHAT; CDR2 reads FQNNGV. Together with reference TRBV11-2 and TRBJ2-5, the CDR3 gives the full variable domain: EAGVAQSPRYKIIEKRQSVAFWCNPISGHATLYWYQQILGQGPKLLIQFQNNGVVDDSQLPKDRFSAERLKGVDSTLKIQPAKLEDSAVYLCASSLTYTSSGETQYFGPGTRLLVL.

This clonotype has a handful of counts. The chain employs TRBV29-1 and TRBJ2-1, with 7 bases that match TRBD2. In germline, CDR1 is SQVTM, CDR2 ANQGSEA. After removal of 8 bases from V and 3 bases from J, the junction contained 4 bases not matched to a gene. The length of the CDR3 is 12 residues. The CDR3 spells CSWGGSYNEQFF. CDR3 DNA: TGCAGCTGGGGCGGGAGCTACAATGAGCAGTTCTTC.

This clonotype showed up just once. The gene calls are TRBV19 and TRBJ2-2; D is uncertain. CDR1 is LNHDA and CDR2 is SQIVND in the germline V gene (reference sequence). The V gene lost 7 bases and the J gene lost 4 bases, with 16 bases spanning the gap. The CDR3 runs 15 residues. As DNA, the CDR3 is TGTGCCAGTATTTCGGACCCTGTCGTCACCGGGGAGCTGTTTTTT. Its translation is CASISDPVVTGELFF.

This clonotype has more than one count but fewer than ten. The CDR3 is CASSSSRPTRQGGPDTQYF. The CDR3 nucleotides are TGCGCCAGCAGCTCCTCCCGACCAACTAGACAGGGGGGGCCAGATACGCAGTATTTT. The V call is TRBV5-1, the J call TRBJ2-3; TRBD1 matches at 9 bases. The CDR3 extends over 19 amino acids. J gave up 4 bases and V 3 bases, and 18 bases lay outside the gene matches. Germline CDR1 is SGHRS and CDR2 is YFSETQ.

This clonotype has just a few counts. V is TRBV28 and J is TRBJ2-7; 8 nucleotides agree with TRBD2. The CDR3 runs 15 residues. The J segment lost 4 bases and the V segment lost 5 bases, leaving 10 bases of the junction unmatched. Germline V CDR1 and CDR2: MDHEN, SYDVKM. CDR3 coding DNA: TGTGCCAGCAGTCCAACCCGACTAGCGCGGTACGAGCAGTACTTC. This encodes CASSPTRLARYEQYF.

This clonotype showed up just a few times. The chain carries TRBV12-3 or TRBV12-4 and TRBJ2-1; D not certain. The CDR3 has 13 amino acids. V shed 1 base and J shed 14 bases, with 15 bases lying between them. CDR3 DNA: TGTGCCAGCAGTTTAGGCTCCCCCACCAGGAAGTTCTTC. Translation gives CASSLGSPTRKFF.

The chain has TRBV20-1 and TRBJ2-7, with TRBD2 matching over 15 bases. Looked up from germline, CDR1 is DFQATT and CDR2 is SNEGSKA (reference sequence). The CDR3 is 15 residues long. Unmatched junction bases numbered 6, after V lost 0 bases and J lost 9 bases. The CDR3: CSARDHGLAGGRQYF. In nucleotides, the CDR3 is TGCAGTGCTAGAGATCATGGACTAGCGGGGGGGCGGCAGTACTTC.

This clonotype was detected only a few times. The rearrangement joins TRBV2 to TRBJ2-4; TRBD1 matches at 7 bases. Germline V gives CDR1 SNHLY, CDR2 FYNNEI. J gave up 0 bases and V 0 bases, and 5 bases lay outside the gene matches. This CDR3 has 17 amino acids. CDR3 in DNA: TGTGCCAGCAGTGAAGCTTGGCAGGGGGTAGCCAAAAACATTCAGTACTTC. It codes for CASSEAWQGVAKNIQYF.

This clonotype was counted many times. This chain links TRBV20-1 with TRBJ2-2; 8 bases agree with TRBD2. The CDR3 totals 16 residues. Per germline, CDR1 DFQATT and CDR2 SNEGSKA (reference sequence). Trimming at V came to 3 bases and at J to 0 bases, leaving 6 bases not matched to a gene. CDR3: CSARTLAGANTGELFF. CDR3 in DNA: TGCAGTGCTAGGACGCTAGCGGGCGCGAACACCGGGGAGCTGTTTTTT.

V gene TRBV6-1 combines with J gene TRBJ2-7; D possibly corresponds to TRBD2 (6 bases). Germline loops: CDR1 MNHNS, CDR2 SASEGT. This CDR3 is built from 15 residues. Trimming took off 5 bases at V and 0 bases at J, with 14 bases between the two ends. CDR3 DNA: TGTGCCAGCAGTCCTCCGGGACTCCTCTCCTACGAGCAGTACTTC. Translating gives CASSPPGLLSYEQYF.